These 5 T cell receptor beta chains originate from one sample sequenced in a study of identical twins. TCRdb reprocessed the 5' RACE reads via MiXCR and lists one record per CDR3 protein. The sample shows under 300,000 distinct CDR3 sequences, 12% of them seen only once. The same data also went into a second study, on yellow fever vaccine responses in identical twins.

Sample: memory (CD45RO+) T cells sorted from blood. The receptor set was obtained from a woman younger than 35 in good health.

This clonotype was picked up a small number of times. The chain joins TRBV12-3 or TRBV12-4 to TRBJ2-3; 8 bases are a match to TRBD1. V gave up 6 bases and J gave up 4 bases; unmatched junction bases: 3. The CDR3 length is 13 residues. CDR3: CASSAGGADTQYF. The CDR3 coding sequence is TGTGCCAGCAGCGCAGGGGGCGCAGATACGCAGTATTTT.

This clonotype came up many times. The CDR3 here is CASRRTGEETQYF. DNA of the CDR3: TGTGCCAGCAGACGCACAGGGGAAGAGACCCAGTACTTC. The chain recombines TRBV7-2 with TRBJ2-5, with 7 bases matching TRBD1. CDR1 is SGHTA, CDR2 FQGNSA, per germline. The CDR3 consists of 13 residues. J lost 3 bases, V lost 6 bases, and 4 bases had no gene match.

V and J are TRBV9 and TRBJ2-3; D gene uncertain. The V end lost 0 bases, the J end lost 1 base, and 6 bases lay between the germline ends. The CDR3 spans 14 residues. CDR1 and CDR2 (germline): SGDLS, YYNGEE. As DNA, the CDR3 is TGTGCCAGCAGCGTAGGCCCAGGCACAGATACGCAGTATTTT. It translates to CASSVGPGTDTQYF. Full variable domain (remainder filled in from reference TRBV9 and TRBJ2-3): DSGVTQTPKHLITATGQRVTLRCSPRSGDLSVYWYQQSLDQGLQFLIQYYNGEERAKGNILERFSAQQFPDLHSELNLSSLELGDSALYFCASSVGPGTDTQYFGPGTRLTVL.

The chain carries TRBV29-1 and TRBJ2-1, with TRBD1 as a possible D gene (5 bases). This CDR3 is 13 amino acids long. CDR1 is SQVTM and CDR2 is ANQGSEA in the germline V gene. The V and J ends lost 4 bases and 4 bases respectively, with 11 bases between them. CDR3 loop: CSVARASYNEQFF. For the CDR3, the DNA is TGCAGCGTTGCCAGGGCGTCTTACAATGAGCAGTTCTTC.

This clonotype was seen only a few times. The chain is built from TRBV4-2 and TRBJ2-1, with D possibly TRBD2 on 7 matching bases. Per the germline V gene, CDR1 is LGHNA and CDR2 is YNFKEQ. Between the trimmed V and J ends, which lost 4 bases and 3 bases, there was a span of 19 bases. This CDR3 spans 17 amino acids. CDR3 coding DNA: TGTGCCAGCAGCCCTTCGTGGGGGGGCGACATCTACAATGAGCAGTTCTTC. Protein product: CASSPSWGGDIYNEQFF.